The present TCR beta chain was sequenced within a study of blood T cells in healthy people across ages. This clonotype was seen many times. Primed by a sample-barcoded 5' primer and a J-beta primer mix, a second PCR proceeded for roughly 6 to 12 cycles. MiXCR was run by TCRdb on the 5' RACE reads, yielding one entry per CDR3 protein. This sample has approximately 770,000 distinct CDR3 sequences, with about three fifths found just once. The germline V gene has CDR1 DFQATT and CDR2 SNEGSKA (reference sequence). V lost 4 bases, J lost 0 bases, and 14 bases lay in between. The CDR3 is 15 residues long. This chain joins TRBV20-1 and TRBJ2-3; no reliable D call. The receptor was isolated from a man aged 25 to 40 in good health. The sequenced sample was blood. CDR3 coding DNA: TGCAGTGCTACTAGGGTGAAGCATAGCACAGATACGCAGTATTTT. Its protein is CSATRVKHSTDTQYF.